This TCR beta chain was sequenced during a study of patients and donors after allogeneic stem cell transplantation. TCRdb ran MiXCR on the RT-PCR reads and lists one entry per CDR3 protein. The table includes about 960,000 distinct CDR3 sequences, approximately 18% detected once. The CDR3 sequence is 15 residues long. The V gene's germline CDR1 is GTSNPN and CDR2 SVGIG (reference sequence). Germline trimming cut 6 bases from V and 6 bases from J; bases unmatched to any gene: 13. The specimen was blood, either unsorted or a sorted T cell fraction (not recorded which). The clonotype originates from a human donor who was either an allogeneic HSCT recipient or a stem cell or donor lymphocyte infusion donor (not recorded which). It is not recorded whose cells these are; they may come from a transplant donor. The chain links TRBV30 to TRBJ2-2; the match to TRBD2 covers 7 bases. The CDR3 protein is CACLTGLVGAGELFF. The CDR3 DNA is TGTGCCTGCCTAACTGGACTAGTCGGTGCCGGGGAGCTGTTTTTT.